Listed below are T cell receptor beta chains from one sample, sequenced in a study of blood T cell repertoires in COVID-19. Some clones are missing from TCRdb's copy, which holds only in-frame ones; the method was immunoSEQ multiplex PCR. The data show about 52,000 clones, with 82% seen just once and approximately 10% held by the top ten. Sequenced material: peripheral blood. The source of these receptors is a man at least 80 years old with COVID-19, enrolled during active disease. Each CDR3 is given with its conserved first and last residue. A D gene is named only where the DNA matches it firmly. The size field is filled for only some rows; it gives once, few, many or a size class.

v_call,clone_size,d_call,j_call,cdr3_aa,cdr3_nt
TRBV2,-,-,TRBJ2-7,CASSPSYEQYF,TGTGCCAGCAGCCCGTCCTACGAGCAGTACTTC
TRBV28,few,-,TRBJ1-6,CASSKQGIVNSPLHF,TGTGCCAGCAGCAAACAGGGTATCGTGAATTCACCCCTCCACTTT
TRBV7-8,-,-,TRBJ2-5,CASSPSRETQYF,TGTGCCAGCAGCCCATCTAGGGAGACCCAGTACTTC
TRBV6-5,-,TRBD1,TRBJ2-7,CASSLQGAYEQYF,TGTGCCAGCAGCCTCCAGGGGGCGTACGAGCAGTACTTC
TRBV19,-,-,TRBJ2-2,CASSTRTANTGELFF,TGTGCCAGTAGTACCCGGACAGCGAACACCGGGGAGCTGTTTTTT
TRBV7-9,-,-,TRBJ2-5,CASSQRGGGPETQYF,TGTGCCAGCAGCCAAAGGGGGGGCGGTCCAGAGACCCAGTACTTC
TRBV4-3,once,TRBD1,TRBJ2-1,CASSQYSRGQGINEQFF,TGCGCCAGCAGCCAGTATTCCAGGGGACAGGGTATCAATGAGCAGTTCTTC
TRBV28,-,-,TRBJ2-6,CAGGNRKQGLSANVLTF,TGTGCCGGAGGGAATAGAAAACAGGGGCTGTCGGCCAACGTCCTGACTTTC
TRBV7-2,-,-,TRBJ2-7,CASSLAAGKRYEQYF,TGTGCCAGCAGCTTAGCGGCAGGGAAGCGATACGAGCAGTACTTC
TRBV5-5,few,-,TRBJ1-6,CASSLAGYSYNSPLHF,TGTGCCAGCAGCTTGGCGGGTTACTCCTATAATTCACCCCTCCACTTT
TRBV7-6,-,-,TRBJ1-1,CASSLEATALNTEAFF,TGTGCCAGCAGCTTAGAAGCGACCGCCCTGAACACTGAAGCTTTCTTT
TRBV10-3,few,TRBD2,TRBJ2-3,CAITGGRDADTQYF,TGTGCCATCACAGGAGGGAGGGACGCAGATACGCAGTATTTT
TRBV7-2,-,-,TRBJ1-4,CASSFDRGGLNEKLFF,TGTGCCAGCAGCTTCGATAGGGGCGGATTGAATGAAAAACTGTTTTTT
TRBV6-2/TRBV6-3,-,TRBD2,TRBJ2-2,CASSYEASGGNTGELFF,TGTGCCAGCAGTTACGAGGCTAGCGGGGGGAACACCGGGGAGCTGTTTTTT
TRBV5-6,-,-,TRBJ1-2,CASSLEATAIYGYTF,TGTGCCAGCAGCTTGGAGGCGACAGCTATCTATGGCTACACCTTC
TRBV10-3,once,-,TRBJ1-3,CAISDPDWTVSGNTIYF,TGTGCCATCAGTGATCCCGATTGGACAGTCTCTGGAAACACCATATATTTT
TRBV6-6,-,-,TRBJ1-6,CASSYETGNSPLHF,TGTGCCAGCAGTTACGAGACTGGAAATTCACCCCTCCACTTT
TRBV18,-,-,TRBJ1-4,CASSPPTATNEKLFF,TGTGCCAGCTCACCACCGACAGCAACTAATGAAAAACTGTTTTTT
TRBV19,-,TRBD2,TRBJ2-3,CASSRTSGRVSTDTQYF,TGTGCCAGTTCCCGGACTAGCGGGAGGGTTAGCACAGATACGCAGTATTTT
TRBV28,few,TRBD1,TRBJ1-2,CASSRSLGQGSIYGYTF,TGTGCCAGCAGCCGATCCCTGGGACAGGGGTCTATCTATGGCTACACCTTC
TRBV7-2,-,-,TRBJ2-5,CASSLNAEETQYF,TGTGCCAGCAGCTTAAATGCAGAAGAGACCCAGTACTTC
TRBV29-1,-,TRBD2,TRBJ2-1,CSMIAGGPGNEQFF,TGCAGCATGATAGCGGGGGGGCCGGGGAATGAGCAGTTCTTC
TRBV16,-,-,TRBJ1-5,CASSSRLGQPQHF,TGTGCCAGCAGCTCCCGGTTGGGCCAGCCCCAGCATTTT
TRBV28,-,TRBD1,TRBJ2-7,CASSSDRDEIRAYEQYF,TGTGCCAGCAGTTCGGACAGGGATGAGATCCGAGCCTACGAGCAGTACTTC
TRBV6-2/TRBV6-3,-,TRBD2,TRBJ2-2,CASSYARLAGGGRDGELFF,TGTGCCAGCAGTTACGCGCGGCTAGCGGGAGGCGGCCGGGACGGGGAGCTGTTTTTT